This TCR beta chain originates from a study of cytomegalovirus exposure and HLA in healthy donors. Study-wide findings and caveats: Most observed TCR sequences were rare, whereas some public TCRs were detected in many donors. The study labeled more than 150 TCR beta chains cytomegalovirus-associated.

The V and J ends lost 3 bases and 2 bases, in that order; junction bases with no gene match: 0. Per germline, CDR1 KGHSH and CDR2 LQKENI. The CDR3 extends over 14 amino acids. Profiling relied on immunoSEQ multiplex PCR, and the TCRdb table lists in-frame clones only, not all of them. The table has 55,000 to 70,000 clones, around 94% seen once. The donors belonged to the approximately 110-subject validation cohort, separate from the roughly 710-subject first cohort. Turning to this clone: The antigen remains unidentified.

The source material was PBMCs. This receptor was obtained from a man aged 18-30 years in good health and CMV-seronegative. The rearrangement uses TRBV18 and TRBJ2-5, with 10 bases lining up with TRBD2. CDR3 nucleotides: TGTGCCAGCTCACCGGGACTAGCGCAAGAGACCCAGTACTTC. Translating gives CASSPGLAQETQYF. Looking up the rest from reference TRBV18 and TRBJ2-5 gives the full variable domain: NAGVMQNPRHLVRRRGQEARLRCSPMKGHSHVYWYRQLPEEGLKFMVYLQKENIIDESGMPKERFSAEFPKEGPSILRIQQVVRGDSAAYFCASSPGLAQETQYFGPGTRLLVL.